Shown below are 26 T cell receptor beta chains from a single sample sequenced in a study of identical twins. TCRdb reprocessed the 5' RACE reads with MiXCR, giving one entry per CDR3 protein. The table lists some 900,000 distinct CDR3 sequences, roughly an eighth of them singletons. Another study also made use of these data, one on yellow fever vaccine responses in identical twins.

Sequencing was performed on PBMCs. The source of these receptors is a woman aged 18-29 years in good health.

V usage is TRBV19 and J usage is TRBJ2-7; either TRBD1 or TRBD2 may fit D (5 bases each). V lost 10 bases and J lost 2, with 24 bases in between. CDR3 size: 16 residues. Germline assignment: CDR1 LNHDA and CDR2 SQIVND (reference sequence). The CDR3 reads CATEGDGGHRTYEQYF. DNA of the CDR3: TGTGCCACTGAAGGGGACGGAGGACACCGCACCTACGAGCAGTACTTC.

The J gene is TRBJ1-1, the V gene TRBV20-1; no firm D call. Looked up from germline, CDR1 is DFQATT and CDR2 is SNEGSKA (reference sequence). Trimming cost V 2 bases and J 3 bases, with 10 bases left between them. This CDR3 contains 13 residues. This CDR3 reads CSARRMVDTEAFF. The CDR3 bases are TGCAGTGCTAGAAGGATGGTGGACACTGAAGCTTTCTTT.

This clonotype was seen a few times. The CDR3 region is CASSLDYTLLSGELFF. The CDR3 bases are TGTGCCAGCAGCTTAGACTACACTCTTTTGAGCGGGGAGCTGTTTTTT. The V call is TRBV11-2, the J call TRBJ2-2; D gene uncertain. Trimming took 0 bases from V and 7 from J, leaving 15 bases between them. In germline, CDR1 is SGHAT, CDR2 FQNNGV. CDR3 length: 16 residues.

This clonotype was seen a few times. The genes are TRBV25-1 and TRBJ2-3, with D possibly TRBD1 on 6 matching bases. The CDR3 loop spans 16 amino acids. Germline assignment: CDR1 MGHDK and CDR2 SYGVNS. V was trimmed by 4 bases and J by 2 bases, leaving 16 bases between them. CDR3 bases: TGTGCCAGCAGTGGGGGCTCCAGGGGCTACACAGATACGCAGTATTTT. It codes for CASSGGSRGYTDTQYF.

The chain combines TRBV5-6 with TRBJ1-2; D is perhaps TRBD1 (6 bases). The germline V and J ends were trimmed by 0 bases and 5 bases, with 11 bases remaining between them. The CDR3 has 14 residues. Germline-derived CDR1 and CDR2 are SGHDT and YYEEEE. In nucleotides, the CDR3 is TGTGCCAGCAGCTTGGTTGGGGGCGCGTATGGCTACACCTTC. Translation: CASSLVGGAYGYTF. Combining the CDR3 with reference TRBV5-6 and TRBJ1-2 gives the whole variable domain DAGVTQSPTHLIKTRGQQVTLRCSPKSGHDTVSWYQQALGQGPQFIFQYYEEEERQRGNFPDRFSGHQFPNYSSELNVNALLLGDSALYLCASSLVGGAYGYTFGSGTRLTVV.

This CDR3 reads CASSLNPSGGTGELFF. CDR3 coding DNA: TGTGCCAGCAGCTTAAACCCTAGCGGGGGGACCGGGGAGCTGTTTTTT. The V gene is TRBV7-6, the J gene TRBJ2-2; 11 bases fit TRBD2. This CDR3 comprises 16 residues. J lost 5 bases, V lost 2 bases, and 4 bases had no gene match. Germline CDR1 and CDR2: SGHVS and FNYEAQ.

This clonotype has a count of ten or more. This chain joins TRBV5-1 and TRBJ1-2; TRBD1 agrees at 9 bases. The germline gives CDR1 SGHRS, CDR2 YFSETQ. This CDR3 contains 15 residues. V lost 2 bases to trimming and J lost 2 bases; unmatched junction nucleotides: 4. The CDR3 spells CASSLQGAANYGYTF. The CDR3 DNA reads TGCGCCAGCAGCTTACAGGGGGCAGCCAACTATGGCTACACCTTC. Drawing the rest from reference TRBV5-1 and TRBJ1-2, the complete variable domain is KAGVTQTPRYLIKTRGQQVTLSCSPISGHRSVSWYQQTPGQGLQFLFEYFSETQRNKGNFPGRFSGRQFSNSRSEMNVSTLELGDSALYLCASSLQGAANYGYTFGSGTRLTVV.

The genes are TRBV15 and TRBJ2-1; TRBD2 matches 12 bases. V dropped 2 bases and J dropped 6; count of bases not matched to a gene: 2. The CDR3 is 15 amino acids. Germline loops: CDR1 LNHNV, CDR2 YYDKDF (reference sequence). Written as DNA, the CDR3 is TGTGCCACCAGCAGACTAGCGGGAGGGCCCAATGAGCAGTTCTTC. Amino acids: CATSRLAGGPNEQFF.

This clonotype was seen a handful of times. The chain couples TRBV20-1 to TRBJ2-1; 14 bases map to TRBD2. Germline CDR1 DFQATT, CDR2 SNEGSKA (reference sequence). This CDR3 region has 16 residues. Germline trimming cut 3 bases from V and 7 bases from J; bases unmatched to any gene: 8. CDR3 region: CSARIPGLAGVNEQFF. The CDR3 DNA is TGCAGTGCTAGGATACCGGGACTAGCGGGAGTAAATGAGCAGTTCTTC.

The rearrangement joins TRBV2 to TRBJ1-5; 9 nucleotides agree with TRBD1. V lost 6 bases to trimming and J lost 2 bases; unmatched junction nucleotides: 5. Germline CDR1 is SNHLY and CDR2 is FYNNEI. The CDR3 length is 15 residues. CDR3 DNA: TGTGCCAGCAGGACGACAGGGGGTGGCAATCAGCCCCAGCATTTT. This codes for CASRTTGGGNQPQHF.

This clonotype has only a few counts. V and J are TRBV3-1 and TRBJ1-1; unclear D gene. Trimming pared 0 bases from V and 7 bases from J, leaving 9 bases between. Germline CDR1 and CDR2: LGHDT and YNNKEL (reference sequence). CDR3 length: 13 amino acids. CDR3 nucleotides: TGTGCCAGCAGCCAAGAGGACGGGATTGAAGCTTTCTTT. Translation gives CASSQEDGIEAFF.

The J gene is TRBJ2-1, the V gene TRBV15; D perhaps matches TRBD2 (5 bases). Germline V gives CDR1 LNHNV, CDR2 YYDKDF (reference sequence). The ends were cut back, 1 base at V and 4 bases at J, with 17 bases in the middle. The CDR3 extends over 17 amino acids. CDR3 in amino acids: CATSRVSGRGSYNEQFF. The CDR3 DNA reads TGTGCCACCAGCAGAGTCTCCGGCAGAGGGTCTTACAATGAGCAGTTCTTC.

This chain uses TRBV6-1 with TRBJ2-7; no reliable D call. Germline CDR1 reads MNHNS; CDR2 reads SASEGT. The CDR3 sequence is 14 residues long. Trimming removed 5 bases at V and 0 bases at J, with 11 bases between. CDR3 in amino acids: CASSPGGYSYEQYF. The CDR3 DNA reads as TGTGCCAGCAGTCCAGGCGGTTACTCCTACGAGCAGTACTTC.

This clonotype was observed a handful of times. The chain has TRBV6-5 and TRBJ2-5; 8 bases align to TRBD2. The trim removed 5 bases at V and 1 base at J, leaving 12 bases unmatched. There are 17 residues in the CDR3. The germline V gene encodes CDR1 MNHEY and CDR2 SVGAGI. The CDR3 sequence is CASSHGRTSSFQETQYF. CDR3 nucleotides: TGTGCCAGCAGTCACGGGCGGACTAGCAGCTTCCAAGAGACCCAGTACTTC.

The DNA of the CDR3 is TGCAGCGTTGGGGGCAATAAACTTGAGCAGTTCTTC. It yields the protein CSVGGNKLEQFF. This rearrangement joins TRBV29-1 to TRBJ2-1; D perhaps matches TRBD1 (5 bases). V shed 4 bases and J shed 9 bases, with 13 bases lying between them. Germline V gene lookup returns CDR1 SQVTM and CDR2 ANQGSEA. This CDR3 region has 12 residues.

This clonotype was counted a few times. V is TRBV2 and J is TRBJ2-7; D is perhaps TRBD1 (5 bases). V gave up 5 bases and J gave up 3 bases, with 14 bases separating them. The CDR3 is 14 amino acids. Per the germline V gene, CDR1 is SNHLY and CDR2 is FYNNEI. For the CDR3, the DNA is TGTGCCAGCAGTCTACGGACACAGCTCTACGAGCAGTACTTC. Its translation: CASSLRTQLYEQYF.

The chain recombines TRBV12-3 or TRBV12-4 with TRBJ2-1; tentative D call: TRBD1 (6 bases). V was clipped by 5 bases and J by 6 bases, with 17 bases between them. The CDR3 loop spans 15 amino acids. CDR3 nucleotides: TGTGCCAGCAGTCCGATTGTACAGGGACCCAATGAGCAGTTCTTC. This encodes CASSPIVQGPNEQFF.

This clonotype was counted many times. CDR3 in DNA: TGTGCCAGCAACCTAAGAGGCACAGATACGCAGTATTTT. Protein product: CASNLRGTDTQYF. The chain is built from TRBV3-1 and TRBJ2-3; D not certain. Trimming shortened V by 7 bases and J by 1 base, and 9 bases separated the two germline ends. The CDR3 runs 13 residues. Germline V gene lookup returns CDR1 LGHDT and CDR2 YNNKEL (reference sequence).

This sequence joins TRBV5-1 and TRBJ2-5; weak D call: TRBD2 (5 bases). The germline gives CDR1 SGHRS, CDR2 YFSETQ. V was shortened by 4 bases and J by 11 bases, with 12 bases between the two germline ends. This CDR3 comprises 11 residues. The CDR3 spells CASSHSEAQYF. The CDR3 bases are TGCGCCAGCAGCCACTCGGAGGCTCAGTACTTC.

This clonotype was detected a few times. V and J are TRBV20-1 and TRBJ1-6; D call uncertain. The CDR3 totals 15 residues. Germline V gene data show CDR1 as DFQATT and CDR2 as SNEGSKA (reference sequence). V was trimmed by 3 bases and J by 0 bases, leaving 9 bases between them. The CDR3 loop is CSARGGSSYNSPLHF. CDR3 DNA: TGCAGTGCTAGGGGCGGAAGCTCCTATAATTCACCCCTCCACTTT.

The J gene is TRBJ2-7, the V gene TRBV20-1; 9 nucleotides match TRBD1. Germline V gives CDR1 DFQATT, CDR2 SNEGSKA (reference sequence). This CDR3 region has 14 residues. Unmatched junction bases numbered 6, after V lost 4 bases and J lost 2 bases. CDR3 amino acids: CSAKPGQGPYEQYF. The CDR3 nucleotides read TGCAGTGCTAAGCCGGGACAGGGACCCTACGAGCAGTACTTC.

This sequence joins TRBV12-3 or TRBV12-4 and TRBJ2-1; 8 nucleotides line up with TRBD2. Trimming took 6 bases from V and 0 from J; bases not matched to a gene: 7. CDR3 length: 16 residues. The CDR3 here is CASRPLAGNSYNEQFF. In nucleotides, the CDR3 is TGTGCCAGCAGACCCTTAGCGGGGAACTCCTACAATGAGCAGTTCTTC.

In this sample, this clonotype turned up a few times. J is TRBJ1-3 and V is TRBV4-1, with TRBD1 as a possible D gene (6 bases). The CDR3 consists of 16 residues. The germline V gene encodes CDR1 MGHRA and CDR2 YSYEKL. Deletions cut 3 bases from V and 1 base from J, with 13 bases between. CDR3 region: CASSHPPTGSGNTIYF. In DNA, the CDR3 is TGCGCCAGCAGCCACCCCCCGACAGGTTCTGGAAACACCATATATTTT.

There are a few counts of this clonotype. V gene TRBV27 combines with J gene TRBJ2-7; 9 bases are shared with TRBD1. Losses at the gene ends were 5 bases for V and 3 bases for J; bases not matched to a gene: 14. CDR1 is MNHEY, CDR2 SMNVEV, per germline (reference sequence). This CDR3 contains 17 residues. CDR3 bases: TGTGCCAGCAGTCCCCTATCGGGACAGGGAGCCGTCTACGAGCAGTACGTC. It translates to CASSPLSGQGAVYEQYV.

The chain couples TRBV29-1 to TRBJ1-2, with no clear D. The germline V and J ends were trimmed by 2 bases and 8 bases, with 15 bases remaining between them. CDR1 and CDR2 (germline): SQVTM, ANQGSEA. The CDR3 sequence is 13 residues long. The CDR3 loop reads CSVERAGSGGYTF. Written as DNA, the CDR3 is TGCAGCGTTGAACGGGCGGGATCCGGCGGCTACACCTTC.

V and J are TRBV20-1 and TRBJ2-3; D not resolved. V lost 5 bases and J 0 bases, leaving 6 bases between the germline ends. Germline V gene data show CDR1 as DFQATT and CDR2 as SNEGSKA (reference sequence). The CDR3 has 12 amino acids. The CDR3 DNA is TGCAGTGCTGGCCGAAGCACAGATACGCAGTATTTT. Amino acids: CSAGRSTDTQYF.